Reported below is one TCR beta chain. Method: immunoSEQ multiplex PCR; TCRdb's copy keeps in-frame clones and lacks some. The table shows roughly 260,000 clones, with more than 85% occurring only once. While infection was still active, Seattle patients were enrolled and then followed longitudinally. With 6 bases clipped from V and 4 bases from J, the junction kept 11 bases outside the gene matches. The CDR3 has 17 residues. Germline V gives CDR1 MNHEY, CDR2 SMNVEV (reference sequence). This entry belongs to a study of blood T cell repertoires in COVID-19. Study overall: Samples came from the United States, Italy and Spain, spanning acute and convalescent COVID-19.

The sequence came from a person aged 18 to 35 with COVID-19, enrolled during active disease. Sequenced material: peripheral blood. This chain joins TRBV27 and TRBJ2-3; TRBD2 aligns across 12 bases. Here the CDR3 DNA reads TGTGCCAGCAGGAAGACTAGCGGGAGTTCACTGGCAGATACGCAGTATTTT. Translation: CASRKTSGSSLADTQYF.